These 28 T cell receptor beta chains share one sample of origin, sequenced in a study of blood T cells in healthy people across ages. The second PCR ran roughly 6 to 11 cycles with a sample-barcoded 5' primer and J-beta primers. TCRdb reprocessed the 5' RACE reads with MiXCR, giving one entry per CDR3 protein. Counted here are hundreds of thousands of distinct CDR3 sequences, about 61% occurring once; the ten biggest clones make up 25% to 30%. Sequences were obtained from blood. Source of these receptors: a man aged 35-49 years in good health.

The V and J genes are TRBV6-6 and TRBJ1-2, with D tentatively TRBD1 (5 bases). Between the trimmed V and J ends, which lost 2 bases and 4 bases, there was a span of 14 bases. Germline V CDR1 and CDR2: MNHNY, SVGAGI (reference sequence). This CDR3 comprises 15 residues. CDR3 nucleotides: TGTGCCAGCAGTTACCCGGACGGGGGAGGCTATGGCTACACCTTC. Translated, it gives CASSYPDGGGYGYTF.

The chain couples TRBV12-3 or TRBV12-4 to TRBJ2-5; 14 bases are shared with TRBD2. V shed 4 bases and J 7 bases; nucleotides not matched to a gene: 11. The CDR3 runs 17 residues. CDR3 region: CASSSGLAGGNLATQYF. CDR3 coding DNA: TGTGCCAGCAGTTCCGGACTAGCGGGGGGTAACCTTGCGACCCAGTACTTC.

The chain links TRBV7-9 to TRBJ1-1; possible D gene TRBD1, 6 bases. The V gene's germline CDR1 is SEHNR and CDR2 FQNEAQ (reference sequence). The V gene lost 5 bases and the J gene lost 0 bases, with 16 bases spanning the gap. The CDR3 has 16 amino acids. As DNA, the CDR3 is TGTGCCAGCAGCATTGGACAGCCAAACATGAACACTGAAGCTTTCTTT. This codes for CASSIGQPNMNTEAFF.

The chain links TRBV11-2 to TRBJ1-1; D unresolved. The CDR3 has 12 residues. Germline CDR1 reads SGHAT; CDR2 reads FQNNGV. Trimming took off 9 bases at V and 1 base at J, with 9 bases between the two ends. CDR3 amino acids: CASQGWNTEAFF. The CDR3 DNA is TGTGCCAGTCAAGGGTGGAACACTGAAGCTTTCTTT.

V gene TRBV7-8 combines with J gene TRBJ2-4; 12 bases match TRBD2. There are 15 residues in the CDR3. The junction had 12 bases not matched to a gene; V was cut back by 5 bases and J by 13 bases. The germline V gene encodes CDR1 SGHVS and CDR2 FQNEAQ. In DNA, the CDR3 is TGTGCCAGCAGCCCCTCGTCGGCTAGCGGGGGGGAGCAGTACTTC. It is translated as CASSPSSASGGEQYF.

The V gene is TRBV27, the J gene TRBJ1-5; TRBD1 agrees at 9 bases. V trimming: 6 bases; J trimming: 4 bases; junction bases outside the gene matches: 13. Germline V CDR1 and CDR2: MNHEY, SMNVEV (reference sequence). CDR3 length: 17 amino acids. CDR3 sequence: CASRSQGAYSENQPQHF. CDR3 bases: TGTGCCAGCAGGTCACAGGGGGCGTATTCGGAGAATCAGCCCCAGCATTTT.

The chain links TRBV4-3 to TRBJ2-7; perhaps TRBD1 as D (5 bases). Germline V gives CDR1 LGHNA, CDR2 YSLEER. This CDR3 spans 16 amino acids. Trimming left V 0 bases short and J 2 bases short, with 14 bases between. This CDR3 reads CASSQEGQGRAYEQYF. CDR3 nucleotide sequence: TGCGCCAGCAGCCAAGAAGGGCAGGGCAGAGCCTACGAGCAGTACTTC.

This sequence joins TRBV11-3 and TRBJ2-5, with a weak D call TRBD1 (5 bases). CDR1 and CDR2 (germline): SGHNT, YENEEA. The CDR3 loop spans 16 amino acids. V lost 0 bases to trimming and J lost 2 bases, with 13 bases between them. The CDR3 region has the DNA TGTGCCAGCAGCTTAGATGGGGCAGCTGTTCAAGAGACCCAGTACTTC. This translates into CASSLDGAAVQETQYF.

The chain couples TRBV20-1 to TRBJ1-5, with a weak D call TRBD1 (5 bases). The CDR3 extends over 14 amino acids. V was shortened by 0 bases and J by 7 bases, with 13 bases between the two germline ends. Germline V gives CDR1 DFQATT, CDR2 SNEGSKA (reference sequence). CDR3 nucleotides: TGCAGTGCTAGAGATTGGCAGGGCGGACAGCCCCAGCATTTT. Protein product: CSARDWQGGQPQHF.

The chain links TRBV5-1 to TRBJ2-5, with 10 bases fitting TRBD1. V lost 5 bases and J lost 2; bases outside the gene matches: 6. The CDR3 sequence is 15 residues long. From germline, CDR1 is SGHRS and CDR2 YFSETQ. The CDR3: CASRTTGGLQETQYF. The DNA of the CDR3 is TGCGCCAGCAGAACGACAGGGGGCCTACAAGAGACCCAGTACTTC.

The chain has TRBV29-1 and TRBJ1-1, with TRBD1 as a possible D gene (6 bases). Trimming removed 2 bases from V and 5 bases from J, with 12 bases in between. The CDR3 runs to 13 residues. The germline gives CDR1 SQVTM, CDR2 ANQGSEA. The CDR3 DNA sequence: TGCAGCGTTGAACTGCAGGGGAGGACTGAAGCTTTCTTT. Protein: CSVELQGRTEAFF.

The chain joins TRBV6-4 to TRBJ2-6; possible D gene TRBD2, 6 bases. The CDR3 runs 17 residues. V was clipped by 0 bases and J by 0 bases, with 9 bases between them. Germline CDR1 reads MRHNA; CDR2 reads SNTAGT. The CDR3 reads CASSDSAGSSGANVLTF. The DNA of the CDR3 is TGTGCCAGCAGTGACTCGGCGGGAAGCTCTGGGGCCAACGTCCTGACTTTC.

The chain uses TRBV9 and TRBJ2-7; TRBD1 aligns across 11 bases. Germline CDR1 and CDR2: SGDLS and YYNGEE. Trimming took 3 bases from V and 5 from J; bases not matched to a gene: 19. The CDR3 runs to 19 residues. The CDR3 sequence: CASSGRDRGFPGKFDEQYF. CDR3 nucleotide sequence: TGTGCCAGCAGCGGCCGGGACAGGGGGTTCCCGGGGAAATTTGACGAGCAGTACTTC.

On this clonotype itself: This sequence may be a read error, since a much larger clone differs from it by one base. The CDR3 is CASSSKSYTGTQYF. CDR3 coding DNA: TGTGCCAGCAGCTCTAAATCATACACAGGTACGCAGTATTTT. The chain recombines TRBV7-3 with TRBJ2-3; a weak D match, TRBD1 (5 bases). CDR3 length: 14 residues. CDR1 is SGHTA, CDR2 FQGTGA, per germline.

This clonotype was found a few times. J is TRBJ2-1 and V is TRBV29-1; D call uncertain. From germline, CDR1 is SQVTM and CDR2 ANQGSEA. Trimming shortened V by 6 bases and J by 0 bases, and 12 bases separated the two germline ends. There are 14 residues in the CDR3. CDR3 nucleotide sequence: TGCAGCGTCCTGAGCCGGTTCTCCTACAATGAGCAGTTCTTC. Its translation: CSVLSRFSYNEQFF.

This chain links TRBV27 with TRBJ2-5; no firm D call. CDR3 length: 11 residues. CDR1 and CDR2 (germline): MNHEY, SMNVEV (reference sequence). Trimming left V 5 bases short and J 11 bases short, with 12 bases between. CDR3 DNA sequence: TGTGCCAGCAGTATCTCAAACTATCAGTACTTC. This encodes CASSISNYQYF.

The rearrangement links TRBV24-1 to TRBJ2-1; a weak D match, TRBD1 (7 bases). The CDR3 totals 13 residues. Germline CDR1 is KGHDR and CDR2 is SFDVKD. The V end lost 12 bases, the J end lost 5 bases, and 16 bases lay between the germline ends. CDR3 amino acids: CASQGGRDNEQFF. The CDR3 coding sequence is TGTGCCTCTCAGGGGGGACGGGACAATGAGCAGTTCTTC.

The J gene is TRBJ2-7, the V gene TRBV7-2, with unresolved D. Gene TRBJ2-5 matches the end of the DNA better, so the J call may be wrong. The CDR3 is made up of 13 amino acids. CDR1 SGHTA and CDR2 FQGNSA come from the germline V gene. CDR3 sequence: CASSGGRVETQYF. In DNA, the CDR3 is TGTGCCAGCAGCGGTGGCCGGGTAGAGACCCAGTACTTC.

This sequence joins TRBV29-1 and TRBJ1-2; a weak D match, TRBD1 (5 bases). CDR1 and CDR2 from the germline V gene are SQVTM and ANQGSEA. The CDR3 runs 15 residues. V lost 0 bases and J 1 base, leaving 12 bases between the germline ends. The CDR3 loop reads CSVEEGAGNNYGYTF. CDR3 DNA: TGCAGCGTTGAAGAAGGGGCAGGGAATAACTATGGCTACACCTTC.

In its sample, this clonotype was seen a few times. The V and J genes are TRBV28 and TRBJ2-7; D gene unclear. Trimming removed 1 base at V and 3 bases at J, with 7 bases between. Germline loops: CDR1 MDHEN, CDR2 SYDVKM. The length of the CDR3 is 13 residues. The DNA of the CDR3 is TGTGCCAGCAGTTTATCGGCCAACTACGAGCAGTACTTC. This translates into CASSLSANYEQYF. The full variable domain, completed using reference TRBV28 and TRBJ2-7, is DVKVTQSSRYLVKRTGEKVFLECVQDMDHENMFWYRQDPGLGLRLIYFSYDVKMKEKGDIPEGYSVSREKKERFSLILESASTNQTSMYLCASSLSANYEQYFGPGTRLTVT.

To note about this clonotype: One junction end does not reproduce the germline sequence, and a read error may be involved. V gene TRBV12-3 or TRBV12-4 combines with J gene TRBJ2-5; tentative D call: TRBD2 (5 bases). The CDR3 sequence is 15 residues long. DNA of the CDR3: TGTGCCAGCAGCACGGACTGGAGACCACAAGAGACCCAGAACTTC. Translation: CASSTDWRPQETQNF.

V and J are TRBV20-1 and TRBJ2-7; 9 positions match TRBD2. The germline V gene has CDR1 DFQATT and CDR2 SNEGSKA (reference sequence). There are 16 residues in the CDR3. After removal of 3 bases from V and 6 bases from J, the junction contained 15 bases not matched to a gene. DNA of the CDR3: TGCAGTGCTAGGGGAGGGGCGGGACTAGCTCCCTCCGAGCAGTACTTC. It specifies CSARGGAGLAPSEQYF.

The V gene is TRBV20-1, the J gene TRBJ1-1; D gene ambiguous. From germline, CDR1 is DFQATT and CDR2 SNEGSKA (reference sequence). Trimming removed 0 bases from V and 4 bases from J, with 15 bases in between. The CDR3 length is 15 residues. CDR3 in amino acids: CSARDAPLRGTEAFF. CDR3 nucleotide sequence: TGCAGTGCTAGAGACGCGCCCCTACGAGGCACTGAAGCTTTCTTT.

The chain recombines TRBV24-1 with TRBJ1-2, with TRBD1 matching over 9 bases. Germline V gene sequence: CDR1 KGHDR, CDR2 SFDVKD. CDR3 length: 13 amino acids. The CDR3 nucleotides read TGTACCGTCAAACAGGGGGCGAACTATGGCTACACCTTC. This sequence encodes CTVKQGANYGYTF.

The rearrangement joins TRBV4-2 to TRBJ2-1; 11 bases are a match to TRBD1. The CDR3 length is 16 residues. V shed 0 bases and J 9 bases; nucleotides not matched to a gene: 7. Per germline, CDR1 LGHNA and CDR2 YNFKEQ. The CDR3 bases are TGTGCCAGCAGCCAAGAGGGGACAGGGGGTATGAGTGAGCAGTTCTTC. Protein product: CASSQEGTGGMSEQFF.

This clonotype was seen a few times. The CDR3: CASSPVGQGYEQYF. CDR3 nucleotides: TGTGCCAGCAGTCCCGTGGGACAGGGCTACGAGCAGTACTTC. The J gene is TRBJ2-7, the V gene TRBV27; TRBD1 matches at 9 bases. J lost 3 bases, V lost 5 bases, and 5 bases had no gene match. Germline V gene lookup returns CDR1 MNHEY and CDR2 SMNVEV (reference sequence). This CDR3 is built from 14 residues.

The table lists this clonotype with a few counts. The chain carries TRBV11-2 and TRBJ2-5; no firm D call. The CDR3 has 17 residues. CDR1 SGHAT and CDR2 FQNNGV come from the germline V gene. V gave up 7 bases and J gave up 5 bases, with 26 bases separating them. This CDR3 is CASTPRVASLPGETQYF. In DNA, the CDR3 is TGTGCCAGCACCCCTAGGGTGGCTAGTCTACCGGGCGAGACCCAGTACTTC.

This rearrangement joins TRBV2 to TRBJ2-1; weak D call: TRBD1 (6 bases). Trimming took off 6 bases at V and 10 bases at J, with 10 bases between the two ends. This CDR3 comprises 11 residues. CDR1 SNHLY and CDR2 FYNNEI come from the germline V gene. The CDR3, as DNA: TGTGCCAGCAGGGTGGACAGAGAGCAGTTCTTC. It yields the protein CASRVDREQFF.